Presented here are 20 T cell receptor beta chains from one specimen sequenced in a study of cytomegalovirus exposure and HLA in healthy donors. Amplification used 60 Vbeta primers and 13 Jbeta primers. Produced via immunoSEQ multiplex PCR; TCRdb's table is partial and in-frame only. This sample has over 150,000 clones; almost 85% occur once, and the top ten carry 0.38%. The specimen was PBMCs. The receptors derive from a boy aged 2-9 years in good health and CMV-seronegative.

DNA for the CDR3: TGTGCCAGCAGCCCTATCCTTAGCCAGGGCCACGAGCAGTACTTC. Translation: CASSPILSQGHEQYF. The gene calls are TRBV6-1 and TRBJ2-7, with D perhaps matching TRBD1 (5 bases). The CDR3 sequence is 15 residues long. CDR1 and CDR2 (germline): MNHNS, SASEGT. Trimming removed 6 bases at V and 5 bases at J, with 20 bases between.

This clone was seen a single time. This chain uses TRBV4-1 with TRBJ2-7, with 7 bases that match TRBD1. The germline V gene has CDR1 MGHRA and CDR2 YSYEKL. The ends lost 1 base at V and 0 bases at J; junction bases unmatched: 9. The CDR3 has 17 amino acids. The CDR3 DNA follows: TGCGCCAGCAGCCAAGTTGATTCGGGACAGAGCTCCTACGAGCAGTACTTC. As protein: CASSQVDSGQSSYEQYF.

The rearrangement links TRBV7-2 to TRBJ2-7; a possible D gene is TRBD1 (6 bases). CDR1 and CDR2 (germline): SGHTA, FQGNSA. The CDR3 runs 16 residues. V shed 5 bases and J shed 7 bases, with 24 bases lying between them. DNA of the CDR3: TGTGCCAGCAGCCCCCTCCGTGGGGGCGGATTCGAGGAGCAGTACTTC. This codes for CASSPLRGGGFEEQYF.

The chain links TRBV11-2 to TRBJ2-2, with D possibly TRBD1 on 5 matching bases. V gave up 4 bases and J gave up 1 base, with 10 bases separating them. This CDR3 comprises 15 residues. Looked up from germline, CDR1 is SGHAT and CDR2 is FQNNGV. As DNA, the CDR3 is TGTGCCAGCAGCTACGACAGCTTGAACACCGGGGAGCTGTTTTTT. Translated: CASSYDSLNTGELFF.

In DNA, the CDR3 is TGTGCCAGCCTCCAGGCTAACTATGGCTACACCTTC. Translating gives CASLQANYGYTF. The chain carries TRBV19 and TRBJ1-2; D is ambiguous. Germline CDR1 reads LNHDA; CDR2 reads SQIVND (reference sequence). This CDR3 has 12 residues. The ends were cut back, 9 bases at V and 0 bases at J, with 8 bases in the middle.

Regarding this clone: This specimen includes other DNA sequences encoding the same CDR3. This chain connects TRBV6-1 to TRBJ2-2, with 10 bases fitting TRBD2. CDR1 MNHNS and CDR2 SASEGT come from the germline V gene. The V segment lost 2 bases and the J segment 11 bases; nucleotides outside the gene matches: 14. This CDR3 has 17 amino acids. This chain's CDR3 is CASSEFLTSGQDGELFF. As DNA, the CDR3 is TGTGCCAGCAGTGAATTTTTGACTAGCGGGCAGGACGGAGAGCTGTTTTTT.

The chain uses TRBV28 and TRBJ2-3, with 8 bases lining up with TRBD2. The CDR3 has 18 amino acids. The germline gives CDR1 MDHEN, CDR2 SYDVKM. The V and J ends lost 3 bases and 6 bases, in that order; junction bases with no gene match: 17. The CDR3 DNA sequence: TGTGCCAGCAGTTTGATCCCATTGAGCGGGAGAGCCATGGATACGCAGTATTTT. It encodes CASSLIPLSGRAMDTQYF.

With respect to this clone: At one end the junction does not follow the germline gene, possibly because of a read error. V usage is TRBV6-6 and J usage is TRBJ1-2, with D maybe TRBD1 (5 bases). Germline V gives CDR1 MNHNY, CDR2 SVGAGI (reference sequence). The CDR3 loop spans 14 amino acids. CDR3: CASSYSKERGINAF. Written as DNA, the CDR3 is TGTGCCAGCAGTTACTCCAAGGAACGGGGGATAAACGCCTTC.

The gene calls are TRBV2 and TRBJ1-5, with D perhaps TRBD1 (6 bases). Trimming shortened V by 2 bases and J by 6 bases, and 11 bases separated the two germline ends. The CDR3 consists of 14 residues. Per the germline V gene, CDR1 is SNHLY and CDR2 is FYNNEI. DNA of the CDR3: TGTGCCAGCAGTGAAAGGGCAGGGGTTCAGCCCCAGCATTTT. Residues: CASSERAGVQPQHF.

This clone was picked up a small number of times. The rearrangement uses TRBV2 and TRBJ1-1; no reliable D call. Between the trimmed V and J ends, which lost 0 bases and 1 base, there was a span of 9 bases. Germline V CDR1 and CDR2: SNHLY, FYNNEI. The CDR3 consists of 15 residues. The CDR3 coding sequence is TGTGCCAGCAGTGAAGCAGGTGGCGGGAACACTGAAGCTTTCTTT. Translating gives CASSEAGGGNTEAFF.

CDR3 residues: CASSYPGKWCGDTEAFF. The CDR3, as DNA: TGTGCCAGCAGTTACCCTGGGAAGTGGTGCGGGGACACTGAAGCTTTCTTT. The chain links TRBV6-7 to TRBJ1-1, with D uncertain. TRBV6-7 has ORF status, its function being uncertain. Trimming took 2 bases from V and 3 from J, leaving 19 bases between them. The CDR3 spans 17 residues.

This chain links TRBV30 with TRBJ2-7, with TRBD1 identical over 8 bases. The CDR3 is 15 residues long. V lost 5 bases to trimming and J lost 0 bases; unmatched junction nucleotides: 9. Germline CDR1 and CDR2: GTSNPN and SVGIG (reference sequence). The CDR3 DNA is TGTGCCTGGCTATTACGGACAGGGATCTCCTACGAGCAGTACTTC. It codes for CAWLLRTGISYEQYF.

The rearrangement joins TRBV7-2 to TRBJ2-5; the D is unclear. CDR1 SGHTA and CDR2 FQGNSA come from the germline V gene. The CDR3 extends over 14 amino acids. Trimming removed 5 bases from V and 5 bases from J, with 15 bases in between. CDR3 residues: CASSLNADGETQYF. The DNA of the CDR3 is TGTGCCAGCAGCCTTAACGCAGACGGGGAGACCCAGTACTTC.

The chain couples TRBV9 to TRBJ2-1; TRBD2 matches 8 bases. Per the germline V gene, CDR1 is SGDLS and CDR2 is YYNGEE. The ends lost 0 bases at V and 5 bases at J; junction bases unmatched: 7. The CDR3 consists of 16 residues. The CDR3 here is CASSVGRAGVNNEQFF. Written as DNA, the CDR3 is TGTGCCAGCAGCGTAGGTCGAGCGGGAGTTAACAATGAGCAGTTCTTC.

The genes are TRBV6-5 and TRBJ2-1; possible D gene TRBD2, 5 bases. Germline V gene data show CDR1 as MNHEY and CDR2 as SVGAGI. This CDR3 is 16 amino acids long. Trimming cost V 0 bases and J 2 bases, with 11 bases left between them. CDR3 region: CASSYSSRLPYNEQFF. CDR3 coding DNA: TGTGCCAGCAGTTACTCGAGTCGACTACCCTACAATGAGCAGTTCTTC.

This chain links TRBV10-1 with TRBJ1-2; TRBD1 agrees at 8 bases. Germline-derived CDR1 and CDR2 are WNHNN and SYGVQD (reference sequence). The CDR3 consists of 14 residues. The trim removed 8 bases at V and 0 bases at J, leaving 5 bases unmatched. CDR3 nucleotide sequence: TGCGCCAGCCCAGGACAGGGAGCTAACTATGGCTACACCTTC. Encoded protein: CASPGQGANYGYTF.

The rearrangement joins TRBV5-1 to TRBJ2-7; TRBD1 matches at 10 bases. With V trimmed by 3 bases and J by 3 bases, 9 bases remained unmatched. This CDR3 has 16 amino acids. Germline-derived CDR1 and CDR2 are SGHRS and YFSETQ. The CDR3 DNA reads TGCGCCAGCAGCTCTGGGATCGGACAGGGGGACTACGAGCAGTACTTC. Protein sequence: CASSSGIGQGDYEQYF.

The chain couples TRBV2 to TRBJ2-7; the D gene is possibly TRBD1 (6 bases). The germline V and J ends were trimmed by 11 bases and 5 bases, with 19 bases remaining between them. The CDR3 extends over 13 amino acids. Germline CDR1 SNHLY, CDR2 FYNNEI. Here the CDR3 DNA reads TGTGCCGTGCGAACAGGGAAACTGCACGAGCAGTACTTC. Translation gives CAVRTGKLHEQYF.

The chain combines TRBV5-1 with TRBJ2-3, with TRBD1 matching 8 bases. The CDR3 is made up of 17 amino acids. J lost 8 bases, V lost 4 bases, and 18 bases had no gene match. Germline V gene data show CDR1 as SGHRS and CDR2 as YFSETQ. The CDR3 region is CASSPSPGTGSTVTQYF. In nucleotides, the CDR3 is TGCGCCAGCAGCCCCAGCCCCGGGACAGGCAGTACGGTTACGCAGTATTTT.

The V and J genes are TRBV27 and TRBJ2-3, with D maybe TRBD2 (6 bases). The V and J ends lost 2 bases and 4 bases respectively, with 10 bases between them. Germline V gives CDR1 MNHEY, CDR2 SMNVEV (reference sequence). CDR3 length equals 14 residues. In DNA, the CDR3 is TGTGCCAGCAGTTTACTCGGGAGCCCAGATACGCAGTATTTT. This translates into CASSLLGSPDTQYF.